This record concerns one T cell receptor (beta chain) sequence. The data were produced by immunoSEQ multiplex PCR, yet TCRdb's version contains in-frame clones alone and is incomplete. The table lists about 170,000 clones, about 88% of them singletons. Germline assignment: CDR1 MGHRA and CDR2 YSYEKL. The CDR3 is 16 residues long. Losses at the gene ends were 1 base for V and 4 bases for J; bases not matched to a gene: 7. This sample is part of a study of blood T cell repertoires in COVID-19. At the level of the study: From the United States, Italy and Spain came samples of acute and convalescent COVID-19. Sample material is recorded as cDNA or gDNA derived from T cells, B-cell-depleted T cells, or PBMCs.

J is TRBJ2-1 and V is TRBV4-1, with 7 bases matching TRBD2. The sequenced material came from peripheral blood. This TCR was recovered from a woman aged 80 or over with COVID-19, enrolled during active disease. The CDR3 nucleotides are TGCGCCAGCAGCCAAGTGGGTCAGGGAGGGTACAATGAGCAGTTCTTC. Its translation: CASSQVGQGGYNEQFF.